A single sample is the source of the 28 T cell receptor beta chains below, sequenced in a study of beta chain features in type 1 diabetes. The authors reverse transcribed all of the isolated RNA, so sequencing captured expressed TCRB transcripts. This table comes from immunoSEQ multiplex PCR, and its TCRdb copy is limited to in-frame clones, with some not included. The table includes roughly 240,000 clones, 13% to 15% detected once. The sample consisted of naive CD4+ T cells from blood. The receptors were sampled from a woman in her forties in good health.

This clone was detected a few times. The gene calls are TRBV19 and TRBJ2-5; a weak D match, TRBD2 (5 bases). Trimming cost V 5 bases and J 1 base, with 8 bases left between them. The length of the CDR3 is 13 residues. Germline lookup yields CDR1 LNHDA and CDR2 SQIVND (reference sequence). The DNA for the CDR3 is TGTGCCAGTAGTTACCGGGGCCAAGAGACCCAGTACTTC. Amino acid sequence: CASSYRGQETQYF.

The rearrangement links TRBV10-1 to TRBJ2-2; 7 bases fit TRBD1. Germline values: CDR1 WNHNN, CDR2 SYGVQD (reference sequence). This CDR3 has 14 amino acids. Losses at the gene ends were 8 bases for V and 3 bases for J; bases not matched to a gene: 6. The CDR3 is CASSTTGYTGELFF. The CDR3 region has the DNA TGCGCCAGCTCGACGACAGGGTACACCGGGGAGCTGTTTTTT.

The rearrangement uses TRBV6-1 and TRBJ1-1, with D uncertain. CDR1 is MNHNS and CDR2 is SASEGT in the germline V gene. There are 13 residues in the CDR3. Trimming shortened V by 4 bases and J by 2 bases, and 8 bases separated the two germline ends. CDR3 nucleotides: TGTGCCAGCAGTGGACGGGAAAACACTGAAGCTTTCTTT. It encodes CASSGRENTEAFF.

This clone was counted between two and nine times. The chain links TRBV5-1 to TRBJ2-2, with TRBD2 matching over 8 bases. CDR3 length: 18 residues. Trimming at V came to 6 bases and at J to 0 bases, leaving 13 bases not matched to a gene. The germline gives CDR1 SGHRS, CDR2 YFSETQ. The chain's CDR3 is CASTDRAGGRTNTGELFF. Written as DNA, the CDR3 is TGCGCCAGCACCGACCGGGCGGGGGGCCGAACGAACACCGGGGAGCTGTTTTTT.

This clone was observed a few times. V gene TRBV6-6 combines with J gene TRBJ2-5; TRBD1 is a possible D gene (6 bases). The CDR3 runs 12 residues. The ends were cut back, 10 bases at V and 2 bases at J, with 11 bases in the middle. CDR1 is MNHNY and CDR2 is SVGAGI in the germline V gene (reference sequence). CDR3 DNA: TGTGCCACCAGGACAGTTCAAGAGACCCAGTACTTC. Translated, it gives CATRTVQETQYF.

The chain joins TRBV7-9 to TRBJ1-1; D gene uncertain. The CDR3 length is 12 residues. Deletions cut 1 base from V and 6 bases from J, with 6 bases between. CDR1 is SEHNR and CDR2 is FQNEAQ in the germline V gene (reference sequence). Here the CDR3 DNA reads TGTGCCAGCAGCTTAGTTGCGTCTGAAGCTTTCTTT. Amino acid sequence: CASSLVASEAFF.

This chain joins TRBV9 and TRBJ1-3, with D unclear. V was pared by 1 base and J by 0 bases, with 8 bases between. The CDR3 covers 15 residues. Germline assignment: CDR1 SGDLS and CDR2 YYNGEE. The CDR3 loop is CASSVTESSGNTIYF. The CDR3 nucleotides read TGTGCCAGCAGCGTAACAGAGTCCTCTGGAAACACCATATATTTT. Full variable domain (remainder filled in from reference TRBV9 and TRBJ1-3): DSGVTQTPKHLITATGQRVTLRCSPRSGDLSVYWYQQSLDQGLQFLIQYYNGEERAKGNILERFSAQQFPDLHSELNLSSLELGDSALYFCASSVTESSGNTIYFGEGSWLTVV.

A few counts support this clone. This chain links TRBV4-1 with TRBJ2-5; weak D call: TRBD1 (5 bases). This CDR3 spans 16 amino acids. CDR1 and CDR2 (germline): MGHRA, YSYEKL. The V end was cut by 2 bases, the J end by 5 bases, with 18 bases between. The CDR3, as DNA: TGCGCCAGCAGCCAACTGGGTCTCGTGGCAGGGGAGACCCAGTACTTC. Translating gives CASSQLGLVAGETQYF.

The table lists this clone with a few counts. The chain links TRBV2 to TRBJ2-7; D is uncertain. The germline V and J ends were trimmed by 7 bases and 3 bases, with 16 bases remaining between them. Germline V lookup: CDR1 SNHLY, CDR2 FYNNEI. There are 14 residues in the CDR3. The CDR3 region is CASMRPAPHYEQYF. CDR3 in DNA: TGTGCCAGCATGAGGCCGGCACCCCACTACGAGCAGTACTTC.

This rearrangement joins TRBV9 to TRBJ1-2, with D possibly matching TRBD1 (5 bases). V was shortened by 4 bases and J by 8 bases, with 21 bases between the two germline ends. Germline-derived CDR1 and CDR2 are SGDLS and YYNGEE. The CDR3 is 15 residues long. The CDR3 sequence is CASSPVSGTPRGYTF. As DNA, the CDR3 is TGTGCCAGCAGCCCGGTTTCCGGGACTCCCCGCGGCTACACCTTC.

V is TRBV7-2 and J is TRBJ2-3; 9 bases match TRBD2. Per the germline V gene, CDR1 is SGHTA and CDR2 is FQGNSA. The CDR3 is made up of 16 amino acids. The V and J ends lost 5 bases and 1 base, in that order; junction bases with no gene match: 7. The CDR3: CASSAQASGGTDTQYF. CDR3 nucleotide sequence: TGTGCCAGCAGCGCGCAGGCTAGCGGGGGCACAGATACGCAGTATTTT.

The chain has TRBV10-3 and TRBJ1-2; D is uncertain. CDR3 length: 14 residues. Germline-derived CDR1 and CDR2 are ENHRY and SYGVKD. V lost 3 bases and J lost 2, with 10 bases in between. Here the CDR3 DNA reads TGTGCCATCAGTGACCCCGGGGTGAACTATGGCTACACCTTC. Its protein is CAISDPGVNYGYTF.

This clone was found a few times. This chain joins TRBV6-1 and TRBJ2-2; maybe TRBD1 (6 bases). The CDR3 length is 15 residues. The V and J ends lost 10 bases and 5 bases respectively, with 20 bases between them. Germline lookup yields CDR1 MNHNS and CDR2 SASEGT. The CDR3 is CATSQTERGTGELFF. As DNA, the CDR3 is TGTGCCACCAGCCAGACAGAAAGGGGGACCGGGGAGCTGTTTTTT.

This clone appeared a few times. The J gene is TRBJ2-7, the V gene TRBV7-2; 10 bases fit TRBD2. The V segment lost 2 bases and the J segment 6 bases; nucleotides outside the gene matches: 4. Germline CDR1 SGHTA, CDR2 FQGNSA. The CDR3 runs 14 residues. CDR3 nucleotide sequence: TGTGCCAGCAGCTTACCAGCGGGGGGGGGCGAGCAGTACTTC. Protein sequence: CASSLPAGGGEQYF.

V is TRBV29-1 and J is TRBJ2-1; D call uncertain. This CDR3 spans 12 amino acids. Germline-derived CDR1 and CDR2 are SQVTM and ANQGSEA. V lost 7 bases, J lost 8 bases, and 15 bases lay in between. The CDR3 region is CSAKTLADEQFF. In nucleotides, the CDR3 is TGCAGCGCTAAGACACTGGCCGATGAGCAGTTCTTC.

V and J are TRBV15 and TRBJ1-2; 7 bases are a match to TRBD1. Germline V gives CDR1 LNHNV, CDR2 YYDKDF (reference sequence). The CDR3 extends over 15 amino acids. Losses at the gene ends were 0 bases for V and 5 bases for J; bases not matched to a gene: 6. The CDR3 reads CATSRDREGAYGYTF. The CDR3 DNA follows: TGTGCCACCAGCAGAGATCGGGAGGGGGCTTATGGCTACACCTTC.

The DNA for the CDR3 is TGTGCCAGCAGCTCAGACAGGGGGCCTGGGGCCAACGTCCTGACTTTC. Amino acids: CASSSDRGPGANVLTF. V is TRBV7-9 and J is TRBJ2-6, with 10 bases aligning to TRBD1. The V and J ends lost 4 bases and 2 bases, in that order; junction bases with no gene match: 2. The CDR3 has 16 amino acids. Germline CDR1 reads SEHNR; CDR2 reads FQNEAQ (reference sequence).

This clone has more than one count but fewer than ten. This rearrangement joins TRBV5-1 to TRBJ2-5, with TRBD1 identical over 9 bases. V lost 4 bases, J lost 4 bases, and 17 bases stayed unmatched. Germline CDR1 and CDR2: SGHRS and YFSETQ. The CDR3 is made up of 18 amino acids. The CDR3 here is CASSLQSQVQGAGETQYF. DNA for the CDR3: TGCGCCAGCAGCCTGCAAAGCCAAGTACAGGGGGCTGGAGAGACCCAGTACTTC.

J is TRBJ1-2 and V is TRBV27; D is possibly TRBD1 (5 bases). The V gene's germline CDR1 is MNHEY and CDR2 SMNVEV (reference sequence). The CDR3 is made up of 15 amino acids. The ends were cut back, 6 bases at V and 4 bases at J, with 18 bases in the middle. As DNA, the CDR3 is TGTGCCAGCAGGACCGGCTCGGGGGTTCCCTATGGCTACACCTTC. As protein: CASRTGSGVPYGYTF.

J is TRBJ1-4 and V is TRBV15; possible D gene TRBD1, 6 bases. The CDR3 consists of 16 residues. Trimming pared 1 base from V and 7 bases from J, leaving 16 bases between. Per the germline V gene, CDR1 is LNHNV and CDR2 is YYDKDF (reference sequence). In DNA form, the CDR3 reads TGTGCCACCAGCAGAGTGGCCACAGGGATGGGTGAAAAACTGTTTTTT. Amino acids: CATSRVATGMGEKLFF.

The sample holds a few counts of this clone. The CDR3 bases are TGTGCCAGCAGTTTCAACAGGAGCCTCGCGAACACCGGGGAGCTGTTTTTT. The encoded protein is CASSFNRSLANTGELFF. This chain connects TRBV27 to TRBJ2-2; D might be TRBD1 (5 bases). CDR1 and CDR2 from the germline V gene are MNHEY and SMNVEV (reference sequence). The V gene lost 3 bases and the J gene lost 0 bases, with 14 bases spanning the gap. The CDR3 has 17 amino acids.

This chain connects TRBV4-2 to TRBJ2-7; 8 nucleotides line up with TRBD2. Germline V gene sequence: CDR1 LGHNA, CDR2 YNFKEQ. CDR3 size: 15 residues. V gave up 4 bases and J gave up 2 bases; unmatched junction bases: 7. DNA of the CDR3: TGTGCCAGCAGCCCTACCCCCGGGGGGGCCTACGAGCAGTACTTC. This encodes CASSPTPGGAYEQYF.

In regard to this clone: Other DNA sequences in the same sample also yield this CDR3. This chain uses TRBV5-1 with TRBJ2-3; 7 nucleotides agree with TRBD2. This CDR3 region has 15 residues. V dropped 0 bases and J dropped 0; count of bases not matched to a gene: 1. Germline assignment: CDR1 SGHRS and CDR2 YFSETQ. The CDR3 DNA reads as TGCGCCAGCAGCTTGGGCGGGGGAAGCACAGATACGCAGTATTTT. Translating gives CASSLGGGSTDTQYF.

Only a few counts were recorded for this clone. DNA of the CDR3: TGTGCCAGCTCACCCCCACAGAGACCCAACTACGAGCAGTACTTC. Amino acids: CASSPPQRPNYEQYF. V is TRBV18 and J is TRBJ2-7; D is unresolved. Germline values: CDR1 KGHSH, CDR2 LQKENI. The CDR3 is 15 residues long. V gave up 3 bases and J gave up 3 bases, with 15 bases separating them.

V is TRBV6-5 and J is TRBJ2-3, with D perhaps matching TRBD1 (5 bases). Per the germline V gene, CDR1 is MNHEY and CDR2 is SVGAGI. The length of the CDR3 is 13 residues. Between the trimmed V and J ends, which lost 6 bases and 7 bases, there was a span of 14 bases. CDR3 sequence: CASSPTRGHTQYF. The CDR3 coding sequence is TGTGCCAGCAGCCCGACAAGGGGCCATACGCAGTATTTT.

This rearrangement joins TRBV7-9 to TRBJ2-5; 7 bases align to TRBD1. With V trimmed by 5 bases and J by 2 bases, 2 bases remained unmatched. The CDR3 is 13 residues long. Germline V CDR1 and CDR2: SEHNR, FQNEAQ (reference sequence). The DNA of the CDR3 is TGTGCCAGCAGCCGACAGGGACAAGAGACCCAGTACTTC. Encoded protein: CASSRQGQETQYF.

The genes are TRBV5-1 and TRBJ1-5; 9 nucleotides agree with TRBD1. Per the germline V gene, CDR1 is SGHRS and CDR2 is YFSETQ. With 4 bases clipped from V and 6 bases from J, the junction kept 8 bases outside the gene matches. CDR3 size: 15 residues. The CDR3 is CASSEGQGRGQPQHF. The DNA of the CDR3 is TGCGCCAGCAGCGAAGGACAGGGGAGAGGTCAGCCCCAGCATTTT.

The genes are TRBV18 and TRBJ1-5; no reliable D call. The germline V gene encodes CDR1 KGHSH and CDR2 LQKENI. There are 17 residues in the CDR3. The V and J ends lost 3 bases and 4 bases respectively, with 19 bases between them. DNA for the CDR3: TGTGCCAGCTCACCGGGTTTGGTAGCGGACCCAAATCAGCCCCAGCATTTT. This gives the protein CASSPGLVADPNQPQHF.